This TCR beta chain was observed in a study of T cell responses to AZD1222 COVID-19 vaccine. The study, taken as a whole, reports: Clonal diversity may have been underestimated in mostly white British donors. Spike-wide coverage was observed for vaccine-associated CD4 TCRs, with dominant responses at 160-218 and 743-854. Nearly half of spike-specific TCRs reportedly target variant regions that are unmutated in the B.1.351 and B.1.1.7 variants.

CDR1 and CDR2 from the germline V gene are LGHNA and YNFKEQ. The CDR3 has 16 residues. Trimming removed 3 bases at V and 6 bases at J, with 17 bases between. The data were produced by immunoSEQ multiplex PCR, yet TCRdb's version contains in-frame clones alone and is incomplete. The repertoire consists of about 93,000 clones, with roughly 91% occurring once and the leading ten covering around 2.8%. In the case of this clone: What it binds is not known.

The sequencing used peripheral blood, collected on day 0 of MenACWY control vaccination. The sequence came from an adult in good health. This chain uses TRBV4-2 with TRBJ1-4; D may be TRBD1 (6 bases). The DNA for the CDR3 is TGTGCCAGCAGCCAGGTGGCAGGGGCAATTGATGAAAAACTGTTTTTT. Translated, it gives CASSQVAGAIDEKLFF.